This TCR beta chain was captured by sequencing in a study of T cell responses to AZD1222 COVID-19 vaccine listed by TCRdb under 2021. Broadly, across the study: AZD1222 recipients whose second dose came at about 4 weeks and those whose second dose came at about 12 weeks were combined into one group, since spike-specific TCR depth and breadth did not differ between the two schedules. A total of 230 or so trial participants underwent TCR sequencing, of whom approximately 210 received two doses of AZD1222 and 26 received two doses of the MenACWY control vaccine. Trial participants were enrolled into age subgroups of 18-55, 56-69 and 70-plus years, which contained 148, 28 and 57 TCR-sequenced participants, respectively.

The sample's time point label is to be understood as: baseline before first vaccination. Vaccinee samples were obtained from the UK trials COV001 and COV002, which included a single-blind randomized controlled phase 2/3 trial of AZD1222 (ChAdOx1 nCoV-19) in healthy adults. For TCRbeta chain sequencing, PBMC samples from trial participants were taken at day 0 and at day 28 after the second dose. What the study reported, not specific to this receptor: Epitopes outside the regions mutated in the B.1.351 and B.1.1.7 variants were reportedly recognized by nearly half of the unique spike-specific TCRs. After two AZD1222 doses, both the breadth and the depth of spike-specific TCRs were significantly higher than at day 0 and than in MenACWY recipients. The vaccine-associated CD4 TCRs covered the entire spike protein, and the dominant responses fell in regions 160-218 and 743-854. Because no day 14 peak-response samples were available, the repertoires could be characterized only after the peak T cell response. In the small 56-69-year group, the increase in depth fell short of significance, most likely because of low power. Participants were mostly white British, with more females than males. The authors suggested clonal diversity may have been underestimated. Conclusions about previously exposed vaccinees are limited because only a handful of AZD1222 recipients were SARS-CoV-2 seropositive at baseline.

With respect to this clone: Its binding antigen is unknown. Base qualities are not at hand, and no much larger clone is one base apart.

The cysteine opens and the phenylalanine closes a CDR3 of 15 amino acids. The sequence is cut down to CDR3 DNA, 45 bases in frame from base 1. Trimming leaves V shorter by 1 base and J shorter by 4 bases, with the junction holding 5 bases beyond the gene matches. The germline V gene (reference sequence) specifies GTSNPN as CDR1 and SVGIG as CDR2. The CDR3 regions of human TCRbeta chains were subjected to immunosequencing. Per the original workflow: TCRs in the repertoires were matched against a reference library of SARS-CoV-2-specific TCRs that had been generated with the MIRA antigen-specificity platform. Breadth was defined as the fraction of unique TCRs that were SARS-CoV-2-associated. Depth was defined as the fraction of total T cells that were SARS-CoV-2-associated. Using the MIRA data, each spike-specific TCR was mapped to the spike region that the TCR reacts to and placed in a CD4 or CD8 class. Log10-transformed breadth and depth values were compared by one-way ANOVA with Sidak's multiple comparisons tests. The immuneACCESS repertoire file appears here via TCRdb, limited to in-frame rearrangements. These files lack a portion of the clones; in checked studies, under half of the deficit traces to unresolved V genes, and the cause of the others is not known. V and J calls and clone size are given by that table; D and trimming were obtained from the DNA. Recorded for this sample are 200,000 or so clones; around 92% of them occurred a single time. Of the sample, roughly 10% falls within the top ten clones.

The sequence is built from TRBV30 and TRBJ2-7; TRBD2 lines up with 12 middle nucleotides. The sequencing here drew on peripheral blood, taken on day 0 of AZD1222 vaccination. The clonotype comes from an adult in good health. The CDR3 reads CAWSGTSGTAYEQYF. The sequenced DNA is TGTGCCTGGAGTGGGACTAGCGGGACCGCTTACGAGCAGTACTTC.